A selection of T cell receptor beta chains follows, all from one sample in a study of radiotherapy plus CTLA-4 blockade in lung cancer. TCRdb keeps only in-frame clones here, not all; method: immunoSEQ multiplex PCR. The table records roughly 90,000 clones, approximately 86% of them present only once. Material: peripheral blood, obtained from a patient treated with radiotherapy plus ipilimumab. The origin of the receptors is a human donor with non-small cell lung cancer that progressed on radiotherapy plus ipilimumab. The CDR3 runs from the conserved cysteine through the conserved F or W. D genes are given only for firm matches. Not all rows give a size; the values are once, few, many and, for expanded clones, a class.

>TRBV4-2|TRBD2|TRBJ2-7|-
CASSPLGAGASWEQYF
TGTGCCAGCAGCCCCCTGGGAGCGGGAGCCTCCTGGGAGCAGTACTTC
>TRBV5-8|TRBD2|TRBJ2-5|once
CASSLKRREVIRETQYF
TGTGCCAGCAGCTTGAAGAGGCGGGAGGTCATTCGGGAGACCCAGTACTTC
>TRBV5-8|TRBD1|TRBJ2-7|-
CASSSWTGLYEQYF
TGTGCCAGCAGCTCCTGGACAGGGCTATACGAGCAGTACTTC
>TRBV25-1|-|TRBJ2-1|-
CASSETGVGFDEQFF
TGTGCCAGCAGTGAAACCGGAGTAGGGTTTGATGAGCAGTTCTTC
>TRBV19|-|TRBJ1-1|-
CASSIGREAFF
TGTGCCAGTAGTATAGGGCGAGAAGCTTTCTTT
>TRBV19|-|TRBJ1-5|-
CASSAGIPQPQHF
TGTGCCAGTAGTGCAGGGATCCCTCAGCCCCAGCATTTT
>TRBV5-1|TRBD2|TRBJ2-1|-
CASSWTSGRFDEQFF
TGCGCCAGCAGCTGGACTAGCGGGAGGTTCGATGAGCAGTTCTTC
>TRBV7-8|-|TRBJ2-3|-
CASTPAEYTDTQYF
TGTGCCAGCACCCCCGCAGAATACACAGATACGCAGTATTTT
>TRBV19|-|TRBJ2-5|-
CASSSELGGPETQYF
TGTGCCAGTAGTAGCGAACTCGGAGGTCCAGAGACCCAGTACTTC
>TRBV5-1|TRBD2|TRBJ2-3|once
CASSRTSGSLSTDTQYF
TGCGCCAGCAGCAGGACTAGCGGGTCCCTTAGCACAGATACGCAGTATTTT
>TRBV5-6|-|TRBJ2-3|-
CASTIGTPGGTQYF
TGTGCCAGCACCATCGGGACTCCCGGGGGAACGCAGTATTTT
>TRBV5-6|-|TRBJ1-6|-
CASSSSAFSYNSPLHF
TGTGCCAGCAGCTCCTCGGCTTTCTCCTATAATTCACCCCTCCACTTT
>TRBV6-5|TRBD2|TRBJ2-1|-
CASSYYRLAGEQFF
TGTGCCAGCAGTTACTATAGACTAGCTGGTGAGCAGTTCTTC
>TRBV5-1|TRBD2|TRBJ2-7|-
CASSWDPPGLGYRYF
TGCGCCAGCAGCTGGGATCCACCGGGACTAGGTTATCGGTACTTC
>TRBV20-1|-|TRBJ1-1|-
CRPGSNTEAFF
TGCAGGCCGGGATCGAACACTGAAGCTTTCTTT
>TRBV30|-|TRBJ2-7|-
CAWSPDSAYEQYF
TGTGCCTGGAGTCCTGACAGTGCCTACGAGCAGTACTTC
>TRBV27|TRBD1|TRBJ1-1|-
CASSSTGVGTEAFF
TGTGCCAGCAGCTCAACAGGGGTTGGCACTGAAGCTTTCTTT
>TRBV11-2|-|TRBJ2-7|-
CASSVGVSSYEQYF
TGTGCCAGCAGCGTAGGGGTAAGCTCCTACGAGCAGTACTTC
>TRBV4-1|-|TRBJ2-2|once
CASSQVGRERVLGELFF
TGCGCCAGCAGCCAAGTGGGAAGGGAGCGAGTTTTGGGGGAGCTGTTTTTT
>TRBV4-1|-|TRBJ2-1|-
CASSQPTRRYEQFF
TGCGCCAGCAGCCAGCCGACCCGGCGGTATGAGCAGTTCTTC
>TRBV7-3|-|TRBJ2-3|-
CASSLALAAPDTQYF
TGTGCCAGCAGCTTAGCCCTAGCCGCCCCAGATACGCAGTATTTT
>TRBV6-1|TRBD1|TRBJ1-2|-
CASSEARRDRGYGYTF
TGTGCCAGCAGTGAAGCGCGGCGAGACAGGGGGTATGGCTACACCTTC
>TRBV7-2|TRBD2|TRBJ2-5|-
CASSLTSGTRETQYF
TGTGCCAGCAGCTTGACTAGCGGGACAAGAGAGACCCAGTACTTC